This record looks at one T cell receptor (beta chain) sequence and its context. Its antigen is unidentified. Within the sample, other DNA sequences also encode this same CDR3. The entry originates in a study of shared clonotypes between healthy human individuals. Study results and caveats: Sampling involved blood alone; tissue repertoires likely differ. Depth was large, yet rarefaction showed that sorted-subset sequencing was incomplete.

Generated by immunoSEQ multiplex PCR, the TCRdb table keeps only in-frame clones and is missing some. Here the sample spans roughly 650,000 clones, about 95% being singletons. Looked up from germline, CDR1 is PRHDT and CDR2 is FYEKMQ (reference sequence). V was clipped by 2 bases and J by 0 bases, with 6 bases between them. CDR3 length equals 14 residues. CD45RO-negative CD8 cells positively selected for CCR7 made up the naive population, which excluded terminally differentiated effector memory CD45RA+ cells. Each of the donors was a healthy adult who was HIV-negative and had not had a recent acute infection or vaccination.

The chain couples TRBV13 to TRBJ2-3; possibly TRBD2 for D (6 bases). Material: naive CD8+ T cells sorted from blood. The receptor was derived from a woman in her thirties in good health. CDR3 protein: CASSLSGSTDTQYF. In DNA form, the CDR3 reads TGTGCCAGCAGCTTAAGCGGGAGCACAGATACGCAGTATTTT.